This T cell receptor beta chain stems from a study of regulatory T cells in long-lasting Graves disease. Time point specified: newly diagnosed GD, antithyroid drugs for less than 3 months. The TCR library used RNA extracted from PBMCs. In this sample, this clonotype turned up many times. The antigen remains unidentified. The CDR3 runs 13 residues. The germline gives CDR1 SQVTM, CDR2 ANQGSEA. V was pared by 1 base and J by 1 base, with 6 bases between. Arm-PCR of CDR3 regions with iRepertoire HTBI primers generated TCR beta libraries. TCRdb re-derived calls from the multiplex PCR reads in MiXCR, one entry per CDR3 protein. The sample gives some 320,000 distinct CDR3 sequences, approximately 20% of which show up once; about two fifths is in the top ten. Whole-study findings and limits: Persistent disease preferred TRBV28, TRBJ1-2 and TRBJ2-5; new disease, TRBV20-1 and TRBJ2-1.

The receptor comes from a female donor with Graves disease. The source was peripheral blood mononuclear cells (PBMCs), collected at new diagnosis, from a patient treated with antithyroid drugs. V is TRBV29-1 and J is TRBJ2-3; D remains unclear. The CDR3 region is CSVEVGGTDTQYF. The CDR3 nucleotides are TGCAGCGTTGAAGTGGGTGGCACAGATACGCAGTATTTT.